Below are 2 T cell receptor beta chains sequenced from a single sample in a study of control samples from healthy donors and cancer patients. TCRdb's table, derived via immunoSEQ multiplex PCR, lists solely in-frame clones and lacks some. Of 130,000 or so clones listed, roughly 89% are singletons. The sequencing sample was made of PBMCs. These receptor sequences come from a man aged 50 or older with head and neck cancer.

V is TRBV10-3 and J is TRBJ2-5; D may match TRBD1 or TRBD2 (6 bases each). Trimming took 11 bases from V and 0 from J, leaving 19 bases between them. CDR1 is ENHRY and CDR2 is SYGVKD in the germline V gene. The CDR3 spans 15 residues. CDR3 residues: CAVGGAARYQETQYF. CDR3 DNA sequence: TGTGCCGTCGGGGGCGCGGCTCGCTACCAAGAGACCCAGTACTTC.

The CDR3 DNA reads TGTGCCAGCAGTGGAGGTCAGGGCACCGCGGGTCAAGAGACCCAGTACTTC. Translation gives CASSGGQGTAGQETQYF. This chain connects TRBV6-1 to TRBJ2-5, with D perhaps matching TRBD1 or TRBD2 (5 bases each). The CDR3 spans 17 residues. Germline V CDR1 and CDR2: MNHNS, SASEGT. V was clipped by 4 bases and J by 2 bases, with 20 bases between them.